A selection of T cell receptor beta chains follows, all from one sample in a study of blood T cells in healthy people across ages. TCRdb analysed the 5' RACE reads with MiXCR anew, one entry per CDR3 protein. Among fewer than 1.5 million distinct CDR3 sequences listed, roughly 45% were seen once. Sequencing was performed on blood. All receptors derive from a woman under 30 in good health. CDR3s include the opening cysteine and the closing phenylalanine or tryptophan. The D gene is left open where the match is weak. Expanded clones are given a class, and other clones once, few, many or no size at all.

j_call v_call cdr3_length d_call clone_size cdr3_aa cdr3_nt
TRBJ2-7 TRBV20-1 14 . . CSALRAQLSYEQYF TGCAGTGCTTTAAGGGCGCAGTTATCCTACGAGCAGTACTTC
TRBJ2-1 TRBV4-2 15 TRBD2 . CASSQVLAGNNEQFF TGTGCCAGCAGCCAAGTTCTAGCGGGGAACAATGAGCAGTTCTTC
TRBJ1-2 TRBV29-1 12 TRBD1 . CSGTGQNYGYTF TGCAGCGGGACGGGACAGAATTATGGCTACACCTTC
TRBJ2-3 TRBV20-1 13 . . CSAGSTSTDTQYF TGCAGTGCTGGGAGCACAAGCACAGATACGCAGTATTTT
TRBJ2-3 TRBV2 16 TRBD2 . CASTTGRVWEGDTQYF TGTGCCAGCACCACTGGTAGGGTGTGGGAGGGTGATACGCAGTATTTT
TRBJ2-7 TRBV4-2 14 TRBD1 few CASSRTGDNYEQYF TGTGCCAGCAGTCGGACAGGTGATAACTACGAGCAGTACTTC
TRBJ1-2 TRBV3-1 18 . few CASSQGISAASLGYGYTF TGTGCCAGCAGCCAAGGGATTAGTGCAGCCTCACTGGGCTATGGCTACACCTTC
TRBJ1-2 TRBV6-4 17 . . CASLQDPGGGEGYGYTF TGTGCCAGCCTCCAAGACCCCGGGGGAGGAGAGGGATATGGCTACACCTTC
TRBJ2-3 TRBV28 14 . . CASSGSGVSDTQYF TGTGCCAGCAGCGGGTCAGGGGTGAGTGATACGCAGTATTTT
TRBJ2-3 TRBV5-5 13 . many CASSYDRGDTQYF TGTGCCAGCAGCTACGACCGGGGGGATACGCAGTATTTT
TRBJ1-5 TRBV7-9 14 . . CASSLDGFIQPQHF TGTGCCAGCAGCTTAGATGGATTCATTCAGCCCCAGCATTTT
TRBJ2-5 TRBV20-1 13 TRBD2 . CAPATSGSHVQYF TGCGCCCCCGCGACTAGCGGGAGTCATGTGCAGTACTTC
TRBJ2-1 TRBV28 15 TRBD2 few CAISLGRERYNEQFF TGTGCCATCTCCCTCGGGCGGGAGCGATACAATGAGCAGTTCTTC
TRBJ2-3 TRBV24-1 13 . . CATSDSLTDTQYF TGTGCCACCAGTGATTCGCTCACAGATACGCAGTATTTT
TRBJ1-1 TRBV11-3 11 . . CASSPRYEAFF TGTGCCAGCAGCCCCCGGTATGAAGCTTTCTTT
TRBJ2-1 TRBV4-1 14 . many CASSQVGRMNEQFF TGCGCCAGCAGCCAAGTCGGCAGGATGAATGAGCAGTTCTTC
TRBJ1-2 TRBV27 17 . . CASSSDYGTDFNYGYTF TGTGCCAGCAGCTCGGACTACGGGACGGACTTTAACTATGGCTACACCTTC
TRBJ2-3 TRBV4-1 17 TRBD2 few CASSQDSPAGGTDTQYF TGCGCCAGCAGCCAAGATAGTCCAGCGGGGGGCACAGATACGCAGTATTTT
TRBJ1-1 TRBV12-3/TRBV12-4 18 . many CASSLLAGYGTLETEAFF TGTGCCAGCAGTTTACTGGCAGGGTACGGGACCTTGGAGACTGAAGCTTTCTTT
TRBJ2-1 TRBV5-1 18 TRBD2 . CASSLGTSGSLAYNEQFF TGCGCCAGCAGCCTCGGGACTAGCGGGAGCTTGGCCTACAATGAGCAGTTCTTC
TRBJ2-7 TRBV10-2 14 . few CASTVGRTNYEQYF TGCGCCAGCACCGTGGGACGGACAAACTACGAGCAGTACTTC
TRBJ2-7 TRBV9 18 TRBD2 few CASSAAGTSGRASYEQYF TGTGCCAGCAGCGCGGCCGGGACTAGCGGGAGGGCCTCCTACGAGCAGTACTTC
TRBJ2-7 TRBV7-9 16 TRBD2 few CASSARLAGDSYEQYF TGTGCCAGCAGCGCCCGACTAGCGGGAGACTCCTACGAGCAGTACTTC
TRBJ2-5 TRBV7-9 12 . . CASVRATETQYF TGTGCCAGCGTAAGGGCGACAGAGACCCAGTACTTC
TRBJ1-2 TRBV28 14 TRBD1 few CASTSTDRGYGYTF TGTGCCAGCACCTCCACGGACAGGGGTTATGGCTACACCTTC
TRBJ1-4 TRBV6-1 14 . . CASRLYSTNEKLFF TGTGCCAGCAGATTGTATTCAACTAATGAAAAACTGTTTTTT
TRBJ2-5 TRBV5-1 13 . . CASSKGSPGTQYF TGCGCCAGCAGCAAGGGTTCTCCGGGGACCCAGTACTTC
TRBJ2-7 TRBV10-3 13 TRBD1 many CAISEDRGYEQYF TGTGCCATCAGTGAGGACAGGGGGTACGAGCAGTACTTC
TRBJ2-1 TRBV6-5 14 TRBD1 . CASTAGTGVHEQFF TGTGCCAGCACCGCCGGGACAGGGGTTCATGAGCAGTTCTTC
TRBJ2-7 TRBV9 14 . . CASSVSGTNYEQYF TGTGCCAGCAGCGTGTCCGGGACCAACTACGAGCAGTACTTC
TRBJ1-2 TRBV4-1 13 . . CASSQGPASGYTF TGCGCCAGCAGCCAAGGTCCGGCTTCCGGCTACACCTTC
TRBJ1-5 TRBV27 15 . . CASSPTVDSNQPQHF TGTGCCAGCAGTCCGACTGTAGATAGCAATCAGCCCCAGCATTTT
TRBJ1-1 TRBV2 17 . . CASLGPGAGRGNTEAFF TGTGCCAGCCTGGGTCCGGGGGCTGGGAGAGGGAACACTGAAGCTTTCTTT
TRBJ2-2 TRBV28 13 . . CATTWVNTGELFF TGTGCCACCACATGGGTGAACACCGGGGAGCTGTTTTTT
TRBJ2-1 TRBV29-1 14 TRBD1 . CSVPQGASTYEQFF TGCAGCGTTCCACAGGGGGCTTCTACCTACGAGCAGTTCTTC
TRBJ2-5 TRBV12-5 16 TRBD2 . CASGLPLTLAGSEQYF TGTGCTAGTGGTCTTCCGCTTACTTTAGCGGGGAGTGAGCAGTACTTC
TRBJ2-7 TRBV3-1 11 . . CASRGSKVQYF TGTGCCAGCAGGGGTAGTAAGGTCCAGTACTTC
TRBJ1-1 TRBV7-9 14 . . CASSPGRPNTEAFF TGTGCCAGCAGCCCCGGACGTCCGAACACTGAAGCTTTCTTT
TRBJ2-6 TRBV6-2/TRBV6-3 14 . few CASHRNTGANVLTF TGTGCCAGCCATCGAAACACCGGGGCCAACGTCCTGACTTTC
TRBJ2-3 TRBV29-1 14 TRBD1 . CSVVGQGRVDTQYF TGCAGCGTTGTAGGACAGGGACGAGTAGATACGCAGTATTTT
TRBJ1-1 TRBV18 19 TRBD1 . CASSPPGAGQGIGDTEAFF TGTGCCAGCTCACCACCCGGTGCGGGACAGGGGATCGGAGACACTGAAGCTTTCTTT
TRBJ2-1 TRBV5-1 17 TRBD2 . CASSFLGTSGGYNEQFF TGCGCCAGCAGCTTCCTCGGGACTAGCGGGGGGTACAATGAGCAGTTCTTC
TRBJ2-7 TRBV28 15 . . CASSSARGGGDEQYF TGTGCCAGCAGTTCAGCGAGGGGGGGTGGCGACGAGCAGTACTTC
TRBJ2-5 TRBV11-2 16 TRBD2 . CASSLVTSGYQETQYF TGTGCCAGCAGCTTGGTGACTAGCGGGTACCAAGAGACCCAGTACTTC
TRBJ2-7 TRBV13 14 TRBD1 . CASSFWDRGDEQYF TGTGCCAGCAGCTTTTGGGACAGGGGCGACGAGCAGTACTTC
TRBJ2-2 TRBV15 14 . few CATSREPNTGELFF TGTGCCACCAGCAGAGAACCGAACACCGGGGAGCTGTTTTTT
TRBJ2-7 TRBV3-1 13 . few CASSQRTTYEQYF TGTGCCAGCAGCCAAAGGACAACCTACGAGCAGTACTTC
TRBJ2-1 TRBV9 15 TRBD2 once CASSVVAGPYNEQFF TGTGCCAGCAGCGTAGTAGCGGGGCCCTACAATGAGCAGTTCTTC
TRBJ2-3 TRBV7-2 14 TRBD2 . CASSWGLAGAGQYF TGTGCCAGCAGCTGGGGACTAGCGGGAGCGGGGCAGTATTTT
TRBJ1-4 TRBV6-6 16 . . CASSYPPGSTNEKLFF TGTGCCAGCAGTTACCCCCCAGGGTCAACTAATGAAAAACTGTTTTTT
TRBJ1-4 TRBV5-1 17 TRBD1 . CASSLQQGGRTNEKLFF TGCGCCAGCAGCTTGCAACAGGGGGGGCGAACTAATGAAAAACTGTTTTTT
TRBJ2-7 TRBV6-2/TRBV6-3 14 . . CASSYSTINNEQYF TGTGCCAGCAGTTACTCCACGATTAACAATGAGCAGTACTTC
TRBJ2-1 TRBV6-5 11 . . CASIRNNEQFF TGTGCCAGCATACGTAACAATGAGCAGTTCTTC
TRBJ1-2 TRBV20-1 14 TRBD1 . CSAHTGQGPRGYTF TGCAGTGCTCATACTGGACAGGGGCCCAGGGGCTACACCTTC
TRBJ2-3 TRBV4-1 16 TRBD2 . CASSQDEISGRDTQYF TGCGCCAGCAGCCAAGATGAGATTAGCGGGAGAGATACGCAGTATTTT
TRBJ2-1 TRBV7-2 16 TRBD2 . CASTYRASGSMYEQFF TGTGCCAGCACCTACCGGGCTAGCGGGAGTATGTATGAGCAGTTCTTC